Presented here are 27 T cell receptor beta chains from one specimen sequenced in a study of shared clonotypes between healthy human individuals. Some clones are missing from TCRdb's copy, which holds only in-frame ones; the method was immunoSEQ multiplex PCR. This sample carries 2,500,000 or so clones, about 92% of them seen once, and the ten largest clones take over 0.12%. Sample: naive CD4+ T cells sorted from blood. Documented subset: CD45RA+ positively selected. The receptor source for this set is a man aged 18 to 30 in good health.

This clone was recorded only once. CDR3 protein: CARGQGGNTGELFF. The CDR3 nucleotides read TGTGCCAGGGGACAGGGGGGGAACACCGGGGAGCTGTTTTTT. This chain links TRBV21-1 with TRBJ2-2; the table gives TRBD1 as D, unverified against the DNA. TRBV21-1 is a pseudogene. The CDR3 runs to 14 residues.

The chain uses TRBV30 and TRBJ2-7; possibly TRBD2 for D (6 bases). CDR3 length: 15 amino acids. Deletions cut 2 bases from V and 5 bases from J, with 19 bases between. Germline assignment: CDR1 GTSNPN and CDR2 SVGIG (reference sequence). The CDR3 here is CAWSLTGSFGNEQYF. The CDR3 DNA sequence: TGTGCCTGGAGTCTTACCGGGAGCTTTGGGAACGAGCAGTACTTC.

In the case of this clone: The same CDR3 also results from other DNA sequences found in this sample. CDR3 sequence: CASSVGPTGELFF. For the CDR3, the DNA is TGTGCCAGCAGCGTAGGCCCCACCGGGGAGCTGTTTTTT. The chain joins TRBV9 to TRBJ2-2; D not certain. Trimming cost V 0 bases and J 4 bases, with 4 bases left between them. CDR3 length: 13 residues. Germline loops: CDR1 SGDLS, CDR2 YYNGEE.

The chain uses TRBV5-1 and TRBJ2-5; D could derive from TRBD1 or TRBD2 (5 bases each). V lost 2 bases and J 5 bases, leaving 22 bases between the germline ends. Germline V gene lookup returns CDR1 SGHRS and CDR2 YFSETQ. The CDR3 is made up of 17 amino acids. The CDR3 reads CASSFDIMGTQRETQYF. Here the CDR3 DNA reads TGCGCCAGCAGCTTCGACATTATGGGGACCCAAAGGGAGACCCAGTACTTC.

V gene TRBV5-4 combines with J gene TRBJ2-2; D unclear. V shed 2 bases and J shed 6 bases, with 14 bases lying between them. The CDR3 consists of 15 residues. Germline V gives CDR1 SGHNT, CDR2 YYREEE (reference sequence). The chain's CDR3 is CASSLGFGRAGELFF. Here the CDR3 DNA reads TGTGCCAGCAGCTTAGGGTTTGGGCGCGCCGGGGAGCTGTTTTTT.

The chain recombines TRBV7-9 with TRBJ2-7; D may be TRBD1 (5 bases). Germline loops: CDR1 SEHNR, CDR2 FQNEAQ (reference sequence). Trimming took 0 bases from V and 5 from J, leaving 8 bases between them. The CDR3 has 13 residues. CDR3 sequence: CASSLAGQHEQYF. The CDR3 region has the DNA TGTGCCAGCAGCTTAGCGGGGCAGCACGAGCAGTACTTC. Variable domain in full (rest from reference TRBV7-9 and TRBJ2-7): DTGVSQNPRHKITKRGQNVTFRCDPISEHNRLYWYRQTLGQGPEFLTYFQNEAQLEKSRLLSDRFSAERPKGSFSTLEIQRTEQGDSAMYLCASSLAGQHEQYFGPGTRLTVT.

CDR3 nucleotide sequence: TGTGCCAGCAGCTGGACCTCCTACGAGCAGTACTTC. This encodes CASSWTSYEQYF. The rearrangement joins TRBV5-8 to TRBJ2-7; D uncertain. Trimming stripped 3 bases from V and 0 bases from J, with 4 bases between. Germline CDR1 reads SGHTS; CDR2 reads YDEGEE. This CDR3 has 12 amino acids. The full variable domain, rest sourced from reference TRBV5-8 and TRBJ2-7, is EAGVTQSPTHLIKTRGQQATLRCSPISGHTSVYWYQQALGLGLQFLLWYDEGEERNRGNFPPRFSGRQFPNYSSELNVNALELEDSALYLCASSWTSYEQYFGPGTRLTVT.

The rearrangement joins TRBV6-4 to TRBJ2-3; TRBD2 matches 10 bases. The junction had 11 bases not matched to a gene; V was cut back by 6 bases and J by 5 bases. The CDR3 consists of 16 residues. The germline gives CDR1 MRHNA, CDR2 SNTAGT. The CDR3 is CASSSAASGGGDTQYF. The CDR3 DNA reads TGTGCCAGCAGCTCCGCGGCTAGCGGGGGAGGAGATACGCAGTATTTT.

The chain employs TRBV5-1 and TRBJ2-2; 7 bases fit TRBD1. There are 15 residues in the CDR3. From germline, CDR1 is SGHRS and CDR2 YFSETQ. J was trimmed by 4 bases and V by 0 bases; bases with no gene match: 3. The CDR3 nucleotides are TGCGCCAGCAGCTTGGAGGGACAGAGCACCGGGGAGCTGTTTTTT. Its protein product is CASSLEGQSTGELFF.

The V and J genes are TRBV18 and TRBJ2-5, with no clear D. Per germline, CDR1 KGHSH and CDR2 LQKENI. V was pared by 3 bases and J by 1 base, with 12 bases between. This CDR3 is 15 amino acids long. The chain's CDR3 is CASSPNYISQETQYF. In nucleotides, the CDR3 is TGTGCCAGCTCACCCAACTATATCTCCCAAGAGACCCAGTACTTC.

This clone was seen only once. V is TRBV28 and J is TRBJ2-6; TRBD1 matches at 7 bases. The length of the CDR3 is 16 residues. Germline trimming cut 7 bases from V and 0 bases from J; bases unmatched to any gene: 6. Germline V lookup: CDR1 MDHEN, CDR2 SYDVKM. DNA for the CDR3: TGTGCCAGCACTGAGGACAGGAACTCTGGGGCCAACGTCCTGACTTTC. This translates into CASTEDRNSGANVLTF.

The chain links TRBV6-5 to TRBJ2-7; 7 nucleotides line up with TRBD1. V shed 0 bases, J shed 4 bases, and the junction held 6 bases outside the gene matches. Germline V gene sequence: CDR1 MNHEY, CDR2 SVGAGI. This CDR3 has 15 residues. The CDR3 reads CASSYSQGLRYEQYF. The CDR3 coding sequence is TGTGCCAGCAGTTACTCACAGGGGTTAAGGTACGAGCAGTACTTC.

The chain combines TRBV10-1 with TRBJ2-3; possibly TRBD2 for D (5 bases). Germline V CDR1 and CDR2: WNHNN, SYGVQD (reference sequence). V dropped 4 bases and J dropped 2 bases, with 10 bases sitting between them. The CDR3 runs 14 residues. The CDR3 DNA reads TGCGCCAGCAGTGGGGAGCGCCCCACAGATACGCAGTATTTT. It codes for CASSGERPTDTQYF.

The V gene is TRBV19, the J gene TRBJ2-3; D unclear. This CDR3 spans 13 amino acids. From germline, CDR1 is LNHDA and CDR2 SQIVND (reference sequence). V shed 7 bases and J shed 0 bases, with 8 bases lying between them. The CDR3 DNA sequence: TGTGCCAGTAATCGGGCTAGCACAGATACGCAGTATTTT. This codes for CASNRASTDTQYF.

The rearrangement links TRBV7-9 to TRBJ2-7, with unresolved D. With 3 bases removed from V and 4 bases from J, the gap between germline ends came to 10 bases. The CDR3 spans 13 residues. Germline V gene sequence: CDR1 SEHNR, CDR2 FQNEAQ (reference sequence). DNA of the CDR3: TGTGCCAGCAGCTTCAATTGGATTTACGAGCAGTACTTC. Translated: CASSFNWIYEQYF.

The CDR3: CASSQRQDQPQHF. The DNA for the CDR3 is TGTGCCAGCAGCCAACGGCAGGATCAGCCCCAGCATTTT. V and J are TRBV4-2 and TRBJ1-5; D unclear. Per germline, CDR1 LGHNA and CDR2 YNFKEQ. V lost 2 bases to trimming and J lost 5 bases, with 7 bases between them. This CDR3 contains 13 residues.

The genes are TRBV7-2 and TRBJ2-1, with 10 bases identical to TRBD1. The CDR3 loop spans 16 amino acids. Trimming took 5 bases from V and 4 from J; bases not matched to a gene: 8. CDR1 and CDR2 from the germline V gene are SGHTA and FQGNSA. The CDR3 here is CASSTEDRGVYNEQFF. The CDR3 DNA sequence: TGTGCCAGCAGCACCGAGGACAGGGGGGTATACAATGAGCAGTTCTTC.

As concerns this clone: Sequence at one end of the junction differs from germline and may be a read error. J is TRBJ1-1 and V is TRBV5-8; a weak D match, TRBD1 (6 bases). The germline V gene has CDR1 SGHTS and CDR2 YDEGEE. CDR3 length equals 15 residues. CDR3 nucleotides: TGTGCCAGCAGCTTAAGGACAGCCCTCTCCATTTCACCACAATTT. Translation: CASSLRTALSISPQF. Filled out from reference TRBV5-8 and TRBJ1-1, the complete variable domain reads EAGVTQSPTHLIKTRGQQATLRCSPISGHTSVYWYQQALGLGLQFLLWYDEGEERNRGNFPPRFSGRQFPNYSSELNVNALELEDSALYLCASSLRTALSISPQFGQGTRLTVV.

The genes are TRBV6-1 and TRBJ1-5; 8 nucleotides align to TRBD1. V was pared by 7 bases and J by 8 bases, with 7 bases of the junction left unmatched. Germline assignment: CDR1 MNHNS and CDR2 SASEGT. This CDR3 spans 13 amino acids. Written as DNA, the CDR3 is TGTGCCAGCACTGGACAGGGATCGGAGCCCCAGCATTTT. Protein: CASTGQGSEPQHF.

This clone was counted once. The rearrangement joins TRBV29-1 to TRBJ2-5; possibly TRBD1 or TRBD2 for D (5 bases each). Germline loops: CDR1 SQVTM, CDR2 ANQGSEA. The CDR3 length is 14 residues. V lost 6 bases, J lost 4 bases, and 18 bases lay in between. This CDR3 reads CSVAGRGVIETQYF. The CDR3 DNA is TGCAGCGTCGCAGGGCGAGGGGTGATAGAGACCCAGTACTTC. The complete variable domain, with remaining parts taken from reference TRBV29-1 and TRBJ2-5, reads SAVISQKPSRDICQRGTSLTIQCQVDSQVTMMFWYRQQPGQSLTLIATANQGSEATYESGFVIDKFPISRPNLTFSTLTVSNMSPEDSSIYLCSVAGRGVIETQYFGPGTRLLVL.

The chain has TRBV5-1 and TRBJ2-5; 12 bases match TRBD2. The CDR3 consists of 14 residues. Trimming removed 5 bases from V and 1 base from J; junction bases left unmatched: 0. Germline V gene lookup returns CDR1 SGHRS and CDR2 YFSETQ. CDR3: CASRTSGGQETQYF. In DNA, the CDR3 is TGCGCCAGCAGGACTAGCGGGGGCCAAGAGACCCAGTACTTC.

The chain carries TRBV6-5 and TRBJ2-2; D gene uncertain. This CDR3 is 14 amino acids long. The V gene lost 2 bases and the J gene lost 3 bases, with 7 bases spanning the gap. Germline V gene data show CDR1 as MNHEY and CDR2 as SVGAGI. The CDR3: CASSYQSYTGELFF. CDR3 DNA: TGTGCCAGCAGTTACCAAAGTTACACCGGGGAGCTGTTTTTT.

The chain joins TRBV9 to TRBJ2-2; 10 bases are a match to TRBD2. The CDR3 has 16 residues. Germline CDR1 is SGDLS and CDR2 is YYNGEE. Trimming took 0 bases from V and 6 from J; bases not matched to a gene: 5. CDR3 nucleotide sequence: TGTGCCAGCAGCGTAGGGCTAGCGGGGGCATCCGGGGAGCTGTTTTTT. This translates into CASSVGLAGASGELFF.

In its sample, this clone was seen once. This chain connects TRBV2 to TRBJ1-1, with 7 bases fitting TRBD1. Germline V gene data show CDR1 as SNHLY and CDR2 as FYNNEI. The CDR3 has 14 residues. V was clipped by 8 bases and J by 0 bases; unmatched bases: 6. CDR3 DNA: TGTGCCAGCCAGGGACAGTCCATGAACACTGAAGCTTTCTTT. Its translation: CASQGQSMNTEAFF.

The V gene is TRBV21-1, the J gene TRBJ2-5; TRBD1 is the table's D call and was not checked against the DNA. TRBV21-1 is a known pseudogene. The CDR3 has 11 amino acids. CDR3 sequence: CASSIQGPVYF. DNA for the CDR3: TGTGCCAGCAGCATCCAGGGCCCGGTCTACTTC.

The J gene is TRBJ1-2, the V gene TRBV11-3; D is ambiguous. Germline V gene lookup returns CDR1 SGHNT and CDR2 YENEEA. Trimming shortened V by 4 bases and J by 2 bases, and 11 bases separated the two germline ends. There are 14 residues in the CDR3. Here the CDR3 DNA reads TGTGCCAGCAGCTCTCCGACGGTAAACTATGGCTACACCTTC. This encodes CASSSPTVNYGYTF.

The chain combines TRBV2 with TRBJ1-1, with D uncertain. From germline, CDR1 is SNHLY and CDR2 FYNNEI. The CDR3 is 14 amino acids. The V end lost 3 bases, the J end lost 2 bases, and 10 bases lay between the germline ends. CDR3 DNA sequence: TGTGCCAGCAGTGATTGGGTAAGCAACACTGAAGCTTTCTTT. Amino acid sequence: CASSDWVSNTEAFF.